The entry that follows covers one T cell receptor beta chain sequence. Its antigen remains unidentified. Per the germline V gene, CDR1 is SGHTS and CDR2 is YDEGEE. The V segment lost 3 bases and the J segment 5 bases; nucleotides outside the gene matches: 19. The CDR3 loop spans 18 amino acids. The sample originates from a study of PD-1 blockade in mismatch repair-deficient tumors. Findings of the study overall: Tumor-resident clones, often undetectable pretreatment in blood, expanded then contracted after pembrolizumab.

The method was immunoSEQ multiplex PCR; TCRdb's version includes in-frame clones alone and lacks a portion of them. The sample lists some 130,000 clones; approximately 91% were seen once. All patients were mismatch repair deficient, assessed by either PCR or immunohistochemistry. The TCR-sequenced patients were a few responders to pembrolizumab. The source of this sequence is an adult with mismatch repair-deficient cancer. The rearrangement uses TRBV5-8 and TRBJ2-7; TRBD2 matches 8 bases. The source was peripheral blood, collected just under 74 weeks after starting pembrolizumab. The DNA of the CDR3 is TGTGCCAGCAGCTCGGCATCCGTCTTAGCGGGACGGTTACACGAGCAGTACTTC. This gives the protein CASSSASVLAGRLHEQYF.